The 26 T cell receptor beta chains listed next were all sequenced from one sample in a study of blood T cells in healthy people across ages. Sample-barcoded 5' priming and a J-beta primer mix drove a second PCR of roughly 6 to 12 cycles. Via MiXCR, TCRdb re-called the 5' RACE reads, giving one row per CDR3 protein. Of 870,000 or so distinct CDR3 sequences listed, 29% are singletons. The sequencing input was blood. Receptors were obtained from a woman of 80 years or more in good health.

V is TRBV24-1 and J is TRBJ2-1; 7 positions agree with TRBD2. V shed 4 bases and J 7 bases; nucleotides not matched to a gene: 6. There are 14 residues in the CDR3. The germline gives CDR1 KGHDR, CDR2 SFDVKD. The CDR3 loop is CATSDRGVKNEQFF. CDR3 bases: TGTGCCACCAGTGACCGGGGGGTTAAGAATGAGCAGTTCTTC.

The sample holds many counts of this clonotype. As DNA, the CDR3 is TGCAGCGTTGAACCAGGGTCCCTATCCTATGGCTACACCTTC. It is translated as CSVEPGSLSYGYTF. The J gene is TRBJ1-2, the V gene TRBV29-1; tentatively, D is TRBD1 (5 bases). Germline CDR1 reads SQVTM; CDR2 reads ANQGSEA. Trimming took 2 bases from V and 4 from J, leaving 14 bases between them. CDR3 length: 14 residues.

V usage is TRBV5-1 and J usage is TRBJ1-1; unclear D gene. Germline values: CDR1 SGHRS, CDR2 YFSETQ. Trimming shortened V by 2 bases and J by 1 base, and 15 bases separated the two germline ends. The CDR3 runs 16 residues. The CDR3 region is CASSFTPGSGNTEAFF. CDR3 nucleotides: TGCGCCAGCAGCTTCACTCCGGGTTCAGGGAACACTGAAGCTTTCTTT.

This clonotype came up many times. The chain couples TRBV6-2 or TRBV6-3 to TRBJ1-2; D may be TRBD1 (6 bases). This CDR3 region has 15 residues. V lost 5 bases and J lost 4, with 17 bases in between. Germline V gene lookup returns CDR1 MNHEY and CDR2 SVGEGT. The CDR3: CASSAHDRTAYGYTF. CDR3 sequence (DNA): TGTGCCAGCAGTGCTCACGACAGGACGGCCTATGGCTACACCTTC.

The CDR3 protein is CASSYSDRSPLHF. CDR3 bases: TGTGCCAGCAGTTACTCCGACAGGTCACCCCTCCACTTT. V and J are TRBV6-5 and TRBJ1-6; tentative D call: TRBD1 (6 bases). V was shortened by 0 bases and J by 10 bases, with 7 bases between the two germline ends. The CDR3 has 13 amino acids. The germline V gene has CDR1 MNHEY and CDR2 SVGAGI.

This clonotype has a count of ten or more. The V call is TRBV7-9, the J call TRBJ2-1; D might be TRBD2 (6 bases). The germline V gene has CDR1 SEHNR and CDR2 FQNEAQ (reference sequence). V shed 2 bases and J shed 7 bases, with 15 bases lying between them. The CDR3 is made up of 15 amino acids. CDR3 sequence (DNA): TGTGCCAGCAGCTTATCCGGGACCCGGGGGAATGAGCAGTTCTTC. Its protein is CASSLSGTRGNEQFF.

This clonotype was recorded at least ten times. The chain is built from TRBV9 and TRBJ2-5; TRBD2 matches at 11 bases. CDR1 is SGDLS and CDR2 is YYNGEE in the germline V gene. The CDR3 runs to 15 residues. V trimming: 0 bases; J trimming: 5 bases; junction bases outside the gene matches: 3. As DNA, the CDR3 is TGTGCCAGCAGCGTAGCTAGCGGGGGGCTGGAGACCCAGTACTTC. This encodes CASSVASGGLETQYF. The variable domain in full, with the rest retrieved from reference TRBV9 and TRBJ2-5, is DSGVTQTPKHLITATGQRVTLRCSPRSGDLSVYWYQQSLDQGLQFLIQYYNGEERAKGNILERFSAQQFPDLHSELNLSSLELGDSALYFCASSVASGGLETQYFGPGTRLLVL.

This clonotype came up many times. CDR3 DNA: TGTGCCAGCAGTTACAGCGACAGAGGGACTAGCGGGGGGGCGTACTTC. Its translation: CASSYSDRGTSGGAYF. The V and J genes are TRBV6-6 and TRBJ2-7; the match to TRBD2 covers 16 bases. Germline CDR1 is MNHNY and CDR2 is SVGAGI (reference sequence). This CDR3 has 16 amino acids. Losses at the gene ends were 2 bases for V and 12 bases for J; bases not matched to a gene: 10.

As regards this clonotype: A much larger clone differs from this one at a single base, so this may be a read error. No conserved phenylalanine or tryptophan ends this CDR3, so it is likely a read error. The chain recombines TRBV15 with TRBJ2-7; 8 nucleotides align to TRBD1. J was trimmed by 2 bases and V by 3 bases; bases with no gene match: 3. Germline V gene data show CDR1 as LNHNV and CDR2 as YYDKDF (reference sequence). This CDR3 region has 14 residues. The CDR3 bases are TGTGCCACCAGCAGTATACAGGGGGCCTACGAGCAGTACTAC. It translates to CATSSIQGAYEQYY.

This clonotype was observed at least ten times. The rearrangement links TRBV2 to TRBJ2-3; D might be TRBD2 (5 bases). The germline V gene encodes CDR1 SNHLY and CDR2 FYNNEI. V was clipped by 6 bases and J by 1 base, with 14 bases between them. This CDR3 is built from 15 residues. For the CDR3, the DNA is TGTGCCAGCAGGAGGGCACCGGGTGGCACAGATACGCAGTATTTT. Translation: CASRRAPGGTDTQYF.

This clonotype was picked up many times. This sequence joins TRBV5-1 and TRBJ2-7; D might be TRBD2 (6 bases). V dropped 3 bases and J dropped 0 bases, with 10 bases sitting between them. The length of the CDR3 is 14 residues. Germline CDR1 and CDR2: SGHRS and YFSETQ. CDR3 coding DNA: TGCGCCAGCAGCTGGGGACTGCTCTCCTACGAGCAGTACTTC. It specifies CASSWGLLSYEQYF.

Concerning this clonotype: A clone one base away is much larger, so this may be a read error. The V and J genes are TRBV24-1 and TRBJ2-5, with TRBD1 matching 9 bases. This CDR3 has 16 residues. CDR1 is KGHDR and CDR2 is SFDVKD in the germline V gene. CDR3 residues: CATSDLDRGGQGTQYF. In DNA form, the CDR3 reads TGTGCCACCAGTGATCTGGACAGGGGAGGCCAAGGGACCCAGTACTTC.

This clonotype appeared many times. The chain recombines TRBV7-2 with TRBJ2-3; D is perhaps TRBD1 (5 bases). V was clipped by 6 bases and J by 1 base, with 8 bases between them. This CDR3 region has 13 residues. Germline lookup yields CDR1 SGHTA and CDR2 FQGNSA. The CDR3 loop reads CASRETGTDTQYF. DNA of the CDR3: TGTGCCAGCAGGGAGACAGGCACAGATACGCAGTATTTT.

The gene calls are TRBV11-3 and TRBJ2-2, with 8 bases lining up with TRBD1. Germline V gene lookup returns CDR1 SGHNT and CDR2 YENEEA. This CDR3 is 14 amino acids long. V lost 2 bases, J lost 6 bases, and 2 bases stayed unmatched. As DNA, the CDR3 is TGTGCCAGCAGCTTAAGACAGGGGTCCGGGGAGCTGTTTTTT. The encoded protein is CASSLRQGSGELFF.

This clonotype was observed a handful of times. V usage is TRBV6-5 and J usage is TRBJ1-2; D is unresolved. Trimming removed 4 bases from V and 7 bases from J, with 7 bases in between. This CDR3 comprises 11 residues. Germline loops: CDR1 MNHEY, CDR2 SVGAGI. The CDR3 DNA is TGTGCCAGCAGTTCCAGGTTTGGCTACACCTTC. Translated: CASSSRFGYTF.

A remark on this clonotype: A much larger clone differs by one base, so this may be a read error. The rearrangement uses TRBV10-1 and TRBJ2-3; 9 positions agree with TRBD1. Germline V gene sequence: CDR1 WNHNN, CDR2 SYGVQD (reference sequence). The CDR3 extends over 14 amino acids. CDR3 in amino acids: CANSEGQGRDTQYF. CDR3 DNA sequence: TGCGCCAACAGTGAAGGACAGGGGAGGGATACGCAGTATTTT.

The chain joins TRBV5-5 to TRBJ2-2; TRBD2 aligns across 7 bases. Germline trimming cut 2 bases from V and 4 bases from J; bases unmatched to any gene: 11. Germline-derived CDR1 and CDR2 are SGHKS and YYEKEE (reference sequence). The CDR3 consists of 17 residues. In DNA form, the CDR3 reads TGTGCCAGCAGCTTAAGGGGAGGGAACAAGGTCACCGGGGAGCTGTTTTTT. Translating gives CASSLRGGNKVTGELFF.

This clonotype was seen a handful of times. For the CDR3, the DNA is TGCGCCAGCAGTGCAGGGTTGGTCTATGGCTACACCTTC. It translates to CASSAGLVYGYTF. This chain joins TRBV10-1 and TRBJ1-2; D may be TRBD1 (5 bases). The CDR3 spans 13 residues. Trimming stripped 4 bases from V and 4 bases from J, with 10 bases between. Germline loops: CDR1 WNHNN, CDR2 SYGVQD (reference sequence).

This clonotype was observed at least ten times. The CDR3: CASSQLQGTDTQYF. The CDR3 nucleotides read TGTGCCAGCAGCCAACTCCAGGGCACAGATACGCAGTATTTT. The chain uses TRBV3-1 and TRBJ2-3; D remains ambiguous. The CDR3 extends over 14 amino acids. The germline gives CDR1 LGHDT, CDR2 YNNKEL (reference sequence). Trimming stripped 2 bases from V and 1 base from J, with 7 bases between.

This clonotype was counted between two and nine times. This chain uses TRBV28 with TRBJ1-2; D is unclear. The CDR3 contains 12 residues. Germline assignment: CDR1 MDHEN and CDR2 SYDVKM. Trimming took 4 bases from V and 8 from J, leaving 11 bases between them. The CDR3, as DNA: TGTGCCAGCAGTTGGTCTGCGGGGGGCTACACCTTC. This codes for CASSWSAGGYTF.

This clonotype showed up just a few times. The genes are TRBV20-1 and TRBJ1-1; the D is unclear. Germline values: CDR1 DFQATT, CDR2 SNEGSKA (reference sequence). V shed 3 bases and J shed 7 bases, with 9 bases lying between them. There are 11 residues in the CDR3. CDR3 sequence: CSARKGVEAFF. CDR3 coding DNA: TGCAGTGCTAGGAAGGGTGTTGAAGCTTTCTTT.

This clonotype was picked up many times. V usage is TRBV6-2 or TRBV6-3 and J usage is TRBJ2-7, with D perhaps matching TRBD1 (6 bases). The CDR3 sequence is 14 residues long. Germline V gene sequence: CDR1 MNHEY, CDR2 SVGEGT. Trimming took off 8 bases at V and 0 bases at J, with 14 bases between the two ends. CDR3 DNA sequence: TGTGCCAGCTTACCAGGGGCCCTCTCCTACGAGCAGTACTTC. This gives the protein CASLPGALSYEQYF.

This clonotype was detected ten times or more. The chain links TRBV20-1 to TRBJ1-6; D perhaps matches TRBD1 (6 bases). Germline assignment: CDR1 DFQATT and CDR2 SNEGSKA (reference sequence). This CDR3 contains 16 residues. V lost 3 bases, J lost 0 bases, and 12 bases lay in between. CDR3 sequence reads: CSARAGQSSYNSPLHF. Here the CDR3 DNA reads TGCAGTGCTAGGGCTGGACAGAGCTCCTATAATTCACCCCTCCACTTT.

This clonotype was counted at least ten times. This chain's CDR3 is CASSLGILGRSYEQYF. The CDR3 bases are TGCGCCAGCAGCTTAGGGATCTTGGGACGCTCCTACGAGCAGTACTTC. The V gene is TRBV5-1, the J gene TRBJ2-7; D is possibly TRBD1 or TRBD2 (5 bases each). Deletions cut 2 bases from V and 0 bases from J, with 15 bases between. The CDR3 is made up of 16 amino acids. Germline V gene lookup returns CDR1 SGHRS and CDR2 YFSETQ.

Ten or more counts support this clonotype. This chain connects TRBV20-1 to TRBJ1-5; 8 positions agree with TRBD1. The CDR3 loop spans 17 amino acids. Germline loops: CDR1 DFQATT, CDR2 SNEGSKA (reference sequence). CDR3 region: CSGSRRVGTGKNQPQHF. Written as DNA, the CDR3 is TGCAGCGGCAGCAGAAGAGTGGGGACAGGAAAAAATCAGCCCCAGCATTTT.

This clonotype was seen a handful of times. A much larger clonotype is one base distant, so this may be a read error. The V and J genes are TRBV7-2 and TRBJ2-1; the match to TRBD2 covers 11 bases. Trimming removed 10 bases from V and 4 bases from J; junction bases left unmatched: 9. Germline assignment: CDR1 SGHTA and CDR2 FQGNSA. The CDR3 totals 15 residues. The CDR3 protein is CTTNSGGALYNEQFF. The CDR3 region has the DNA TGTACCACCAATAGCGGGGGGGCTCTTTACAATGAGCAGTTCTTC.